A selection of T cell receptor beta chains follows, all from one sample in a study of response to subunit inactivated influenza vaccine. TCRdb recomputed calls from the RT-PCR reads with MiXCR, one row per CDR3 protein. Among approximately 530,000 distinct CDR3 sequences listed, 10% to 15% were seen once. The starting material was PBMCs from blood, obtained 40 to 50 days after vaccination. The receptors here all came from a man aged 50-60 years who received an inactivated influenza vaccine. CDR3s leave out the opening cysteine and the closing phenylalanine or tryptophan. Each record gives: V gene, J gene, CDR3 protein.

TRBV3-1,TRBJ2-1,ASSLAGGWNNEQF
TRBV2,TRBJ1-5,ASRHGTRGNQPQH
TRBV25-1,TRBJ1-4,ASSDTAWGRSNEKLF
TRBV30,TRBJ2-7,AWTRGSYEQY
TRBV2,TRBJ2-1,ASSFVARGPYKRNEQF
TRBV12-3/TRBV12-4,TRBJ2-1,ATKLAGPSEQF
TRBV5-6,TRBJ2-5,ASSLSGLPMETQY
TRBV6-2/TRBV6-3,TRBJ2-7,ASSYKGVRTYEQY
TRBV7-2,TRBJ2-2,ASSFPSGRWGGELF
TRBV20-1,TRBJ2-3,SATGAGAADTQY
TRBV19,TRBJ2-7,ALTGGPYEQY
TRBV5-1,TRBJ1-1,ASSLGGVGMNTEAF
TRBV28,TRBJ1-5,ASRGSISNQPQH
TRBV4-3,TRBJ2-3,ASSQETGNTDTQY
TRBV24-1,TRBJ2-2,ATSVSGTSNTGELF
TRBV18,TRBJ1-5,ASSPRDREPQH
TRBV5-4,TRBJ2-1,ASSNLAGGLYNEQF
TRBV9,TRBJ1-6,ASSHQDREGSPLH
TRBV4-2,TRBJ2-3,ASSQGLRGPDTQY
TRBV20-1,TRBJ2-7,SARRDSPREQY
TRBV7-2,TRBJ1-2,ASSPGPGPGYT
TRBV29-1,TRBJ2-1,SASGSYNEQF
TRBV7-9,TRBJ1-3,ASSKDRGSGNTIY
TRBV5-1,TRBJ1-2,ASSLGQKINYGYT
TRBV9,TRBJ2-2,ASSGGLAGSRTGELF
TRBV12-3/TRBV12-4,TRBJ1-2,ASSLLFRGHGYT
TRBV30,TRBJ1-2,AWSAGGRGYGYT
TRBV5-1,TRBJ2-7,ASSWEETGFDEQY
TRBV5-1,TRBJ2-3,ASTLPSTDTQY
TRBV7-2,TRBJ2-5,ASSPTGLAETQY
TRBV6-4,TRBJ1-4,ARQGFNEKLF
TRBV5-1,TRBJ2-5,ASSLGTAKGAQY
TRBV28,TRBJ2-7,ASSFKTYEQY
TRBV12-3/TRBV12-4,TRBJ1-1,ASTAPGGSYTEAF
TRBV3-1,TRBJ1-6,ASSQGLGWTLH
TRBV9,TRBJ2-2,ASSAGTGDIAGASRELF
TRBV7-9,TRBJ1-2,ASSPVGGRNYGYT
TRBV30,TRBJ1-1,AWSVQVHTEAF
TRBV12-3/TRBV12-4,TRBJ2-1,ASSFSKNEQF
TRBV18,TRBJ2-3,ASSPIRGRGTDTQY
TRBV2,TRBJ2-5,ASQTQGGRETQY
TRBV4-3,TRBJ2-1,ASSQFSRNEQF
TRBV10-3,TRBJ2-1,AISESIIPTGGYNEQF
TRBV12-3/TRBV12-4,TRBJ1-5,ASSLGTGQGQPQH
TRBV12-3/TRBV12-4,TRBJ2-7,ASSFSGSDYEQY
TRBV5-1,TRBJ1-3,ASSLEGAYSGNTIY
TRBV28,TRBJ1-6,ASSPGGNQSPLH
TRBV9,TRBJ2-1,ASSVSASSYNEQF
TRBV4-3,TRBJ2-1,ASSQGKGFEQF
TRBV9,TRBJ2-7,ASSVGENEQY
TRBV12-3/TRBV12-4,TRBJ1-3,ASRAGQLSGNTIY
TRBV5-1,TRBJ2-7,ASSEGTSGSDEQY
TRBV24-1,TRBJ2-2,ATSDTGPGAGELF
TRBV11-2,TRBJ2-2,ASSLSSGRMGNTGELF
TRBV27,TRBJ2-1,ASSFGRAPYNEQF
TRBV12-3/TRBV12-4,TRBJ2-3,ASTGTRSADTQY